The present entry profiles one T cell receptor beta chain with its context. Its target is unknown. Trimming cost V 5 bases and J 5 bases, with 15 bases left between them. CDR3 length equals 15 residues. The V gene's germline CDR1 is MDHEN and CDR2 SYDVKM. CD8 cells classed as naive were CD45RO-negative and positively selected for CCR7, excluding terminally differentiated effector memory CD45RA+ cells. This record belongs to a study of shared clonotypes between healthy human individuals. On the study more broadly: Per-donor plates numbered three CD4 naive, three CD4 memory, two CD8 naive and one CD8 memory. Study-level points and caveats: Shared across a handful of donors were approximately 5% of the naive CD4 clonotypes. Generation probability values for non-shared clonotypes were lower than those for clonotypes shared by all four donors. Depth was large, yet rarefaction showed that sorted-subset sequencing was incomplete.

Assay: immunoSEQ multiplex PCR; the TCRdb copy retains only in-frame clones and omits some. The table includes hundreds of thousands of clones, around 96% detected once. The chain uses TRBV28 and TRBJ2-2, with D tentatively TRBD2 (6 bases). Sequencing was carried out using naive CD8+ T cells sorted from blood. The receptor comes from a woman aged 25 to 39 in good health. The CDR3 spells CASSRGLGGTGELFF. The CDR3 DNA reads TGTGCCAGCAGTAGAGGTTTGGGGGGAACCGGGGAGCTGTTTTTT.